The sample holds a few counts of the clone carrying this TCR beta chain. Germline CDR1 and CDR2: MNHNY and SVGAGI (reference sequence). Trimming left V 7 bases short and J 0 bases short, with 13 bases between. This CDR3 region has 14 residues. The data were taken from a study of T cell repertoires in cytomegalovirus infection. TCRdb ran MiXCR on the reads and lists one entry per CDR3 protein. The table includes 560,000 or so distinct CDR3 sequences, 16% detected once. This sequence was found in a human donor in good health (CMV status not recorded). Some clones in this sample may be carry-over from other donors' samples. The rearrangement links TRBV6-6 to TRBJ2-7; a possible D gene is TRBD1 (6 bases). The specimen sequenced was CD8+ T cells from PBMCs. CDR3 residues: CASIGQGSSYEQYF. Here the CDR3 DNA reads TGTGCCAGCATAGGGCAGGGGTCCTCCTACGAGCAGTACTTC.